This T cell receptor (beta chain) was captured by sequencing in a study of radiation and T cells in renal cell carcinoma. The CDR3 totals 13 residues. V lost 9 bases and J 5 bases, leaving 14 bases between the germline ends. The germline V gene encodes CDR1 MNHEY and CDR2 SVGAGI. As to time point: baseline pretreatment blood. Specified treatment: 15 Gy SBRT to primary tumor, nephrectomy 4 weeks later. TCRdb keeps only in-frame clones here, not all; method: immunoSEQ multiplex PCR. The sample has 120,000 to 150,000 clones; 70% to 90% are singletons. V and J are TRBV6-5 and TRBJ1-3, with D maybe TRBD1 (5 bases). Specimen: blood, collected from a patient whose treatment included radiotherapy and nephrectomy. This TCR derives from a woman aged 50 to 60 with renal cell carcinoma. The DNA of the CDR3 is TGTGCCAGTTCCCCAGGGTCCAGAAACACCATATATTTT. It encodes CASSPGSRNTIYF.